The source of this T cell receptor (beta chain) is a study of cytomegalovirus exposure and HLA in healthy donors. Regarding the study as a whole: Investigators reported 164 TCR beta chains as tied to cytomegalovirus. Later on, an analysis tied approximately 17,000 TCR beta sequences to HLA alleles at 0.05 false discovery rate.

Concerning this clone: Its antigen is unidentified.

Germline V CDR1 and CDR2: ENHRY, SYGVKD. Trimming took off 3 bases at V and 4 bases at J, with 15 bases between the two ends. The CDR3 contains 15 residues. Researchers ran the PCR with 60 Vbeta and 13 Jbeta primers. TCRdb's copy holds only in-frame clones and misses some; the assay was immunoSEQ multiplex PCR. The profile covers approximately 180,000 clones, with roughly 74% appearing a single time and about 1.7% taken by the ten largest. Sequencing was carried out using PBMCs. The clonotype comes from a woman in her 30s in good health and CMV-seronegative. The gene calls are TRBV10-3 and TRBJ1-2; no firm D call. The CDR3 nucleotides read TGTGCCATCAGTGACCAGGTCAGGTCCGGCTATGGCTACACCTTC. It translates to CAISDQVRSGYGYTF.